Sequencing of this T cell receptor beta chain was carried out in a study of blood T cell repertoires in COVID-19. Study information: Collection of acute and convalescent COVID-19 samples took place in the United States, Italy and Spain. The analysed material was cDNA or gDNA that came from T cells, B-cell-depleted T cells, or PBMCs.

Produced via immunoSEQ multiplex PCR; TCRdb's table is partial and in-frame only. Of 25,000 to 35,000 clones in the sample, around 72% were seen once. The CDR3 extends over 15 amino acids. Germline values: CDR1 LNHNV, CDR2 YYDKDF (reference sequence). With 1 base removed from V and 5 bases from J, the gap between germline ends came to 11 bases. Sequenced material: peripheral blood. This clonotype was obtained from a boy aged 2 to 9 with active or convalescent COVID-19. This chain uses TRBV15 with TRBJ1-4; TRBD1 is a possible D gene (6 bases). The CDR3 region has the DNA TGTGCCACCAGCAGAGTCAGGGGTTGGAATGAAAAACTGTTTTTT. Protein product: CATSRVRGWNEKLFF.